These 30 T cell receptor beta chains were sequenced from one sample in a study of T cell responses to AZD1222 COVID-19 vaccine. Method: immunoSEQ multiplex PCR; TCRdb's copy keeps in-frame clones and lacks some. The sample consists of about 150,000 clones, approximately 91% of them appearing once. Sequencing was performed on peripheral blood, taken 28 days after the second AZD1222 dose. Receptors originate from an adult who received the AZD1222 COVID-19 vaccine.

V and J are TRBV14 and TRBJ2-3; possibly TRBD1 for D (6 bases). The CDR3 is made up of 17 amino acids. The V gene's germline CDR1 is SGHDN and CDR2 FVKESK. Trimming removed 1 base at V and 5 bases at J, with 19 bases between. The CDR3 is CASSQVGISRGEDTQYF. The CDR3 DNA follows: TGTGCCAGCAGCCAAGTCGGGATTAGCAGGGGTGAAGATACGCAGTATTTT.

The rearrangement links TRBV5-1 to TRBJ2-1; tentative D call: TRBD2 (5 bases). CDR1 is SGHRS, CDR2 YFSETQ, per germline. V lost 0 bases, J lost 2 bases, and 9 bases lay in between. The CDR3 is 15 amino acids. In DNA form, the CDR3 reads TGCGCCAGCAGCTTGGGAGCGGCCCCCTACAATGAGCAGTTCTTC. It yields the protein CASSLGAAPYNEQFF.

V usage is TRBV18 and J usage is TRBJ2-2, with 9 bases aligning to TRBD1. The junction had 1 base not matched to a gene; V was cut back by 3 bases and J by 2 bases. Germline V gives CDR1 KGHSH, CDR2 LQKENI. The CDR3 covers 15 residues. CDR3 nucleotides: TGTGCCAGCTCACCGGGACAGGGTAACACCGGGGAGCTGTTTTTT. This sequence encodes CASSPGQGNTGELFF. The full variable domain, with the rest looked up from reference TRBV18 and TRBJ2-2, is NAGVMQNPRHLVRRRGQEARLRCSPMKGHSHVYWYRQLPEEGLKFMVYLQKENIIDESGMPKERFSAEFPKEGPSILRIQQVVRGDSAAYFCASSPGQGNTGELFFGEGSRLTVL.

V is TRBV9 and J is TRBJ2-7; D may be TRBD2 (5 bases). The CDR3 spans 14 residues. Trimming took 0 bases from V and 1 from J, leaving 8 bases between them. Germline CDR1 is SGDLS and CDR2 is YYNGEE. CDR3 bases: TGTGCCAGCAGCGTAGAAGAGGGTTCCTACGAGCAGTACTTC. Its translation is CASSVEEGSYEQYF.

The V and J genes are TRBV12-2 and TRBJ1-1; the table gives TRBD1 as D, unverified against the DNA. TRBV12-2 is a listed pseudogene. This CDR3 contains 21 residues. CDR3 amino acids: CASRFGTNIVGTGGKGTEAFF. In DNA form, the CDR3 reads TGTGCAAGTCGCTTTGGGACTAACATTGTGGGGACAGGGGGTAAGGGCACTGAAGCTTTCTTT.

This sequence joins TRBV15 and TRBJ1-1; possibly TRBD1 for D (6 bases). Germline V gene lookup returns CDR1 LNHNV and CDR2 YYDKDF (reference sequence). The CDR3 has 17 amino acids. V lost 0 bases to trimming and J lost 1 base, with 15 bases between them. CDR3 in DNA: TGTGCCACCAGCAGAGATCCCTGGGGGGGCAAGAACACTGAAGCTTTCTTT. This translates into CATSRDPWGGKNTEAFF.

The chain couples TRBV6-5 to TRBJ1-1, with 7 bases matching TRBD1. The ends lost 7 bases at V and 3 bases at J; junction bases unmatched: 2. Per germline, CDR1 MNHEY and CDR2 SVGAGI. The CDR3 loop spans 12 amino acids. The CDR3 DNA reads as TGTGCCAGCAACACAGGGGACACTGAAGCTTTCTTT. Translation: CASNTGDTEAFF.

This clone has just one count. V is TRBV5-4 and J is TRBJ2-3; D ambiguous. The CDR3 runs 16 residues. The germline CDR1 and CDR2 sequences are SGHNT and YYREEE (reference sequence). V lost 4 bases and J 2 bases, leaving 17 bases between the germline ends. DNA of the CDR3: TGTGCCAGCAGCAGCTATAAAGACTCATCCACAGATACGCAGTATTTT. Protein sequence: CASSSYKDSSTDTQYF.

V is TRBV5-1 and J is TRBJ1-2; TRBD1 is a possible D gene (5 bases). Trimming removed 4 bases from V and 5 bases from J, with 12 bases in between. The CDR3 totals 13 residues. Germline V gives CDR1 SGHRS, CDR2 YFSETQ. CDR3 nucleotides: TGCGCCAGCAGCCCCGGGGGGGGGTATGGCTACACCTTC. Translation: CASSPGGGYGYTF.

The rearrangement uses TRBV5-1 and TRBJ2-7; 7 bases line up with TRBD1. V lost 2 bases, J lost 4 bases, and 9 bases stayed unmatched. The germline gives CDR1 SGHRS, CDR2 YFSETQ. This CDR3 region has 15 residues. The CDR3 spells CASSLTAGTEYEQYF. The CDR3 DNA reads TGCGCCAGCAGCTTAACCGCCGGGACAGAATACGAGCAGTACTTC.

This chain joins TRBV27 and TRBJ1-1; TRBD1 is a possible D gene (5 bases). The V end was cut by 1 base, the J end by 2 bases, with 11 bases between. In germline, CDR1 is MNHEY, CDR2 SMNVEV (reference sequence). This CDR3 is 15 amino acids long. CDR3 nucleotide sequence: TGTGCCAGCAGTTTATATGGGGGGACCAACACTGAAGCTTTCTTT. It encodes CASSLYGGTNTEAFF.

The V and J genes are TRBV6-5 and TRBJ1-5; the match to TRBD1 covers 8 bases. Germline V CDR1 and CDR2: MNHEY, SVGAGI. J was trimmed by 2 bases and V by 4 bases; bases with no gene match: 1. This CDR3 region has 14 residues. The CDR3 DNA reads TGTGCCAGCAGTTTGGACAGGGGCAATCAGCCCCAGCATTTT. Amino acid sequence: CASSLDRGNQPQHF.

V is TRBV20-1 and J is TRBJ1-3; D not resolved. The CDR3 is 12 amino acids. Deletions cut 3 bases from V and 4 bases from J, with 7 bases between. Germline V gene data show CDR1 as DFQATT and CDR2 as SNEGSKA (reference sequence). The CDR3 region is CSASSPGNTIYF. The CDR3 nucleotides read TGCAGTGCTAGTTCCCCGGGAAACACCATATATTTT.

The rearrangement links TRBV3-1 (or the pseudogene TRBV3-2) to TRBJ1-6; 9 bases align to TRBD1. This CDR3 region has 15 residues. J gave up 6 bases and V 3 bases, and 3 bases lay outside the gene matches. Germline CDR1 reads LGHDT; CDR2 reads YNNKEL (reference sequence). This chain's CDR3 is CASSQTGQGNSPLHF. The CDR3 DNA is TGTGCCAGCAGCCAGACGGGACAGGGTAATTCACCCCTCCACTTT.

The rearrangement joins TRBV29-1 to TRBJ1-1, with 8 bases matching TRBD1. The length of the CDR3 is 16 residues. The J segment lost 5 bases and the V segment lost 0 bases, leaving 11 bases of the junction unmatched. Germline CDR1 and CDR2: SQVTM and ANQGSEA. This chain's CDR3 is CSVEEWRTGKGTEAFF. The CDR3 coding sequence is TGCAGCGTTGAAGAATGGAGGACAGGGAAGGGAACTGAAGCTTTCTTT.

This clone is a singleton in its sample. V and J are TRBV19 and TRBJ1-2; 7 nucleotides match TRBD1. The CDR3 is 15 amino acids. V lost 1 base, J lost 8 bases, and 10 bases stayed unmatched. Germline-derived CDR1 and CDR2 are LNHDA and SQIVND (reference sequence). In nucleotides, the CDR3 is TGTGCCAGTAGTATAGCCCCCGACAGGGTTGACGGCTACACCTTC. This sequence encodes CASSIAPDRVDGYTF.

The table lists this clone with a few counts. This chain uses TRBV2 with TRBJ1-1; maybe TRBD1 (6 bases). Trimming shortened V by 5 bases and J by 4 bases, and 14 bases separated the two germline ends. The CDR3 spans 14 residues. Germline CDR1 and CDR2: SNHLY and FYNNEI. The CDR3 coding sequence is TGTGCCAGCAGTCCTCAAACAGGGAGCACTGAAGCTTTCTTT. As protein: CASSPQTGSTEAFF.

This chain links TRBV6-2 or TRBV6-3 with TRBJ1-5, with D uncertain. Germline V gene sequence: CDR1 MNHEY, CDR2 SVGEGT. The CDR3 is made up of 13 amino acids. V was trimmed by 4 bases and J by 0 bases, leaving 4 bases between them. The CDR3 loop is CASSLRSNQPQHF. The CDR3 bases are TGTGCCAGCAGTTTGCGTAGCAATCAGCCCCAGCATTTT.

The chain joins TRBV5-4 to TRBJ2-7; D remains unclear. There are 12 residues in the CDR3. Germline values: CDR1 SGHNT, CDR2 YYREEE (reference sequence). V was cut by 4 bases and J by 7 bases, with 12 bases left in between. CDR3 nucleotides: TGTGCCAGCAGCCCCGTTGGGGAAGAGCAGTACTTC. Translating gives CASSPVGEEQYF.

The chain combines TRBV18 with TRBJ1-5; weak D call: TRBD1 (5 bases). CDR1 is KGHSH and CDR2 is LQKENI in the germline V gene. CDR3 size: 13 residues. Trimming pared 3 bases from V and 9 bases from J, leaving 12 bases between. CDR3 amino acids: CASSPAGQRPQHF. CDR3 sequence (DNA): TGTGCCAGCTCACCCGCAGGGCAAAGGCCCCAGCATTTT.

The chain couples TRBV4-1 to TRBJ1-2; 7 bases are shared with TRBD1. The ends lost 1 base at V and 2 bases at J; junction bases unmatched: 4. Germline V gives CDR1 MGHRA, CDR2 YSYEKL. The CDR3 covers 15 residues. This CDR3 reads CASSQAQTGNYGYTF. As DNA, the CDR3 is TGCGCCAGCAGCCAAGCCCAGACAGGGAACTATGGCTACACCTTC.

The table lists this clone with a count of one. J is TRBJ2-1 and V is TRBV7-2, with 8 bases fitting TRBD2. The CDR3 is made up of 16 amino acids. CDR1 and CDR2 from the germline V gene are SGHTA and FQGNSA. The junction had 10 bases not matched to a gene; V was cut back by 7 bases and J by 2 bases. The CDR3 DNA reads TGTGCCAGCATACCAGCGGGGGTTAACCCCTACAATGAGCAGTTCTTC. Protein product: CASIPAGVNPYNEQFF. Full variable domain (outside the CDR3, taken from reference TRBV7-2 and TRBJ2-1): GAGVSQSPSNKVTEKGKDVELRCDPISGHTALYWYRQSLGQGLEFLIYFQGNSAPDKSGLPSDRFSAERTGGSVSTLTIQRTQQEDSAVYLCASIPAGVNPYNEQFFGPGTRLTVL.

This clone was counted once. The chain has TRBV27 and TRBJ1-6; perhaps TRBD1 as D (6 bases). The germline V and J ends were trimmed by 7 bases and 10 bases, with 20 bases remaining between them. The CDR3 totals 15 residues. Germline V CDR1 and CDR2: MNHEY, SMNVEV (reference sequence). The CDR3 coding sequence is TGTGCCAGCACGGAGGGGGGGTTGGGTGGCTCACCCCTCCACTTT. Translation: CASTEGGLGGSPLHF.

The J gene is TRBJ2-1, the V gene TRBV15, with 8 bases lining up with TRBD2. CDR3 length: 17 residues. The germline gives CDR1 LNHNV, CDR2 YYDKDF (reference sequence). Trimming at V came to 2 bases and at J to 0 bases, leaving 6 bases not matched to a gene. The CDR3 reads CATSRTRGTSSYNEQFF. The CDR3 nucleotides read TGTGCCACCAGCAGAACCCGTGGGACTAGCTCCTACAATGAGCAGTTCTTC.

J is TRBJ1-1 and V is TRBV6-6; D perhaps matches TRBD1 (6 bases). The CDR3 length is 16 residues. Trimming stripped 2 bases from V and 4 bases from J, with 17 bases between. Germline assignment: CDR1 MNHNY and CDR2 SVGAGI (reference sequence). This chain's CDR3 is CASSYVAGAMGTEAFF. In DNA form, the CDR3 reads TGTGCCAGCAGTTACGTAGCAGGGGCCATGGGCACTGAAGCTTTCTTT.

This chain uses TRBV7-9 with TRBJ1-1, with a tentative D call TRBD1 (6 bases). This CDR3 has 15 amino acids. Germline V gene lookup returns CDR1 SEHNR and CDR2 FQNEAQ (reference sequence). Trimming cost V 4 bases and J 3 bases, with 15 bases left between them. DNA of the CDR3: TGTGCCAGCAGCTCACCCCGGGACAAGGACACTGAAGCTTTCTTT. Its translation: CASSSPRDKDTEAFF.

The genes are TRBV7-9 and TRBJ2-3; D may be TRBD1 or TRBD2 (6 bases each). This CDR3 is built from 16 residues. V was shortened by 0 bases and J by 0 bases, with 10 bases between the two germline ends. Per germline, CDR1 SEHNR and CDR2 FQNEAQ (reference sequence). The CDR3: CASSLAIGGSTDTQYF. The CDR3 nucleotides are TGTGCCAGCAGCTTAGCGATCGGGGGCAGCACAGATACGCAGTATTTT. The variable domain in full, with the rest retrieved from reference TRBV7-9 and TRBJ2-3, is DTGVSQNPRHKITKRGQNVTFRCDPISEHNRLYWYRQTLGQGPEFLTYFQNEAQLEKSRLLSDRFSAERPKGSFSTLEIQRTEQGDSAMYLCASSLAIGGSTDTQYFGPGTRLTVL.

This clone was found once. The chain has TRBV2 and TRBJ2-5, with 8 bases lining up with TRBD2. From germline, CDR1 is SNHLY and CDR2 FYNNEI. This CDR3 spans 15 amino acids. V lost 7 bases to trimming and J lost 0 bases; unmatched junction nucleotides: 7. CDR3 loop: CASIDGGAYQETQYF. CDR3 DNA: TGTGCCAGCATCGACGGGGGGGCGTACCAAGAGACCCAGTACTTC. Full variable domain (missing parts from reference TRBV2 and TRBJ2-5): EPEVTQTPSHQVTQMGQEVILRCVPISNHLYFYWYRQILGQKVEFLVSFYNNEISEKSEIFDDQFSVERPDGSNFTLKIRSTKLEDSAMYFCASIDGGAYQETQYFGPGTRLLVL.

The genes are TRBV11-2 and TRBJ1-2; possibly TRBD1 for D (6 bases). The germline gives CDR1 SGHAT, CDR2 FQNNGV. V lost 2 bases and J 7 bases, leaving 20 bases between the germline ends. The CDR3 is made up of 16 amino acids. The CDR3 sequence: CASSLSGGVRGLGYTF. The CDR3 DNA is TGTGCCAGCAGCTTATCCGGGGGCGTCCGGGGACTTGGCTACACCTTC. The variable domain in full, completed from reference TRBV11-2 and TRBJ1-2, reads EAGVAQSPRYKIIEKRQSVAFWCNPISGHATLYWYQQILGQGPKLLIQFQNNGVVDDSQLPKDRFSAERLKGVDSTLKIQPAKLEDSAVYLCASSLSGGVRGLGYTFGSGTRLTVV.

The chain has TRBV5-5 and TRBJ1-5; 8 nucleotides match TRBD1. The CDR3 spans 16 residues. Germline V gene sequence: CDR1 SGHKS, CDR2 YYEKEE (reference sequence). After removal of 3 bases from V and 0 bases from J, the junction contained 5 bases not matched to a gene. The CDR3 DNA reads as TGTGCCAGCAGCTCTCAGGGGGCGGGTAGCAATCAGCCCCAGCATTTT. It is translated as CASSSQGAGSNQPQHF.